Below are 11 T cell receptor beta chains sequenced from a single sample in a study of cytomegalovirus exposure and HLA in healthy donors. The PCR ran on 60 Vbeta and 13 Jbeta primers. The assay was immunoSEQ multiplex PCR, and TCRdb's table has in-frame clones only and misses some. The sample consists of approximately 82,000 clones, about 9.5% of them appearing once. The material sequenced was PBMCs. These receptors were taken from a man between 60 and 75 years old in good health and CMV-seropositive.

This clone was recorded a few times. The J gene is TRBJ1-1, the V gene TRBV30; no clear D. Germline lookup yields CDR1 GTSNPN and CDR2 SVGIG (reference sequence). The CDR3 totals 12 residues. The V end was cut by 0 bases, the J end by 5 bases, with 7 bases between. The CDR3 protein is CAWSVSGTEAFF. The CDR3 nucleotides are TGTGCCTGGAGTGTATCGGGGACTGAAGCTTTCTTT.

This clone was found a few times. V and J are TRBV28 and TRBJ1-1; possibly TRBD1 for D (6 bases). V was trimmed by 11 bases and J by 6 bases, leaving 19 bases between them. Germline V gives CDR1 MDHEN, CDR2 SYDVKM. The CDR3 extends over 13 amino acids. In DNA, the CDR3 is TGTGCCTCCGGAACGGGGGGCCCTCCTGAAGCTTTCTTT. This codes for CASGTGGPPEAFF.

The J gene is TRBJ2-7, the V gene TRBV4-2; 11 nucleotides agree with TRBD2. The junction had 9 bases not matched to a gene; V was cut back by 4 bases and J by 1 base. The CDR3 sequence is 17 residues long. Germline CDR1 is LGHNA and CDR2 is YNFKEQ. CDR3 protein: CASSPATSGSLSYEQYF. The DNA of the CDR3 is TGTGCCAGCAGCCCAGCCACTAGCGGGAGTTTATCCTACGAGCAGTACTTC.

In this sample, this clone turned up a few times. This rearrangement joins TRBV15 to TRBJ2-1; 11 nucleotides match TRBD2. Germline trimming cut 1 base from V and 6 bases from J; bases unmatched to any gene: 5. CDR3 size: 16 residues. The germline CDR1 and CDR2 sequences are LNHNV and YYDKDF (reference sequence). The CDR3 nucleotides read TGTGCCACCAGCAGAGGTAGCGGGAGGGCGCTCAATGAGCAGTTCTTC. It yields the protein CATSRGSGRALNEQFF.

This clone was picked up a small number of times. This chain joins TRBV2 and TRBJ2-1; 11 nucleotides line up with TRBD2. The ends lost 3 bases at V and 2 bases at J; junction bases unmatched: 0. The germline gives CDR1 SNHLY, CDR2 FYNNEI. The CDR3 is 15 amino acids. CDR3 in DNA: TGTGCCAGCAGTGAGGGACTAGCGGCCTACAATGAGCAGTTCTTC. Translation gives CASSEGLAAYNEQFF.

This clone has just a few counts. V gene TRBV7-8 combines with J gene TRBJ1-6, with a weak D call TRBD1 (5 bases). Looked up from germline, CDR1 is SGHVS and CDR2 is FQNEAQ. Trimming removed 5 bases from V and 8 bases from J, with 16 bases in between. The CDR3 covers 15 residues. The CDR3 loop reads CASSQTGREDSPLHF. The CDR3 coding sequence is TGTGCCAGCAGCCAAACGGGACGGGAGGATTCACCCCTCCACTTT.

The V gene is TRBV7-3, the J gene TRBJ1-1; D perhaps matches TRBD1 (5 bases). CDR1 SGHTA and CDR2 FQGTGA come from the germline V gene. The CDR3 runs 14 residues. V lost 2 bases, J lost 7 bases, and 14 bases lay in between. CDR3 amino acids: CASSLGASSGEAFF. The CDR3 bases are TGTGCCAGCAGCTTAGGGGCCTCCAGTGGTGAAGCTTTCTTT.

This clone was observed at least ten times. The CDR3 region is CASWGGTGVLGEQYV. The CDR3 DNA is TGTGCCAGTTGGGGAGGGACAGGGGTATTAGGGGAGCAGTACGTC. The rearrangement links TRBV19 to TRBJ2-7; 10 bases are shared with TRBD1. J gave up 7 bases and V 8 bases, and 14 bases lay outside the gene matches. The CDR3 loop spans 15 amino acids. Germline values: CDR1 LNHDA, CDR2 SQIVND (reference sequence).

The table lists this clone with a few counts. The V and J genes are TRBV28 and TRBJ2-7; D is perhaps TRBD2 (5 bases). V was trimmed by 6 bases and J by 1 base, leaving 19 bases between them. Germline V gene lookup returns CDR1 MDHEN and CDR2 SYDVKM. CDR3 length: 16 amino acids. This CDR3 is CASSSLDGEISYEQYV. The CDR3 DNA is TGTGCCAGCAGCTCCTTGGACGGGGAAATTTCCTACGAGCAGTACGTC.

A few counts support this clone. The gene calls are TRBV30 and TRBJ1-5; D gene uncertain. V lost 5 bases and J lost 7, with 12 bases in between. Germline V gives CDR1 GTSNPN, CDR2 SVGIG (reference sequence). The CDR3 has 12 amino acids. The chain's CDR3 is CAWVAGWQPQHF. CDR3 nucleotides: TGTGCCTGGGTAGCGGGTTGGCAGCCCCAGCATTTT.

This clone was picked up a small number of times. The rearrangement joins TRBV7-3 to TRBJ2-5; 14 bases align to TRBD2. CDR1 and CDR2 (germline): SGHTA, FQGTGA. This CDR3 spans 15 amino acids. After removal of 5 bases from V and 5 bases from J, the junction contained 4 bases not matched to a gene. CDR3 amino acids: CASSTGLAGAETQYF. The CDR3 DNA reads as TGTGCCAGCAGCACGGGACTAGCGGGAGCCGAGACCCAGTACTTC. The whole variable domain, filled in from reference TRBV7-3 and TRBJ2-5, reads GAGVSQTPSNKVTEKGKYVELRCDPISGHTALYWYRQSLGQGPEFLIYFQGTGAADDSGLPNDRFFAVRPEGSVSTLKIQRTERGDSAVYLCASSTGLAGAETQYFGPGTRLLVL.